This is a list of T cell receptor beta chains from one sample in a study of early T cells in non-severe SARS-CoV-2 infection. TCRdb reprocessed the 5' RACE reads with MiXCR, giving one entry per CDR3 protein. The data contain tens of thousands of distinct CDR3 sequences, roughly 13% of them singletons. Sequenced material: whole blood. These receptors all come from an adult who was a healthcare worker with PCR-confirmed SARS-CoV-2 infection or an uninfected control (not recorded which). Both conserved end residues are part of each CDR3. D genes are given only for firm matches. Only some rows state a clone size, as once, few, many or a class for expanded clones.

j_gene,v_gene,d_gene,abundance,CDR3aa,CDR3nt
TRBJ2-5,TRBV7-3,.,few,CASSKRHHPQETQYF,TGTGCCAGCAGCAAAAGACACCACCCGCAAGAGACCCAGTACTTC
TRBJ2-1,TRBV5-1,.,many,CASGASEKNNEQFF,TGCGCCAGCGGGGCTAGCGAGAAAAACAATGAGCAGTTCTTC
TRBJ2-5,TRBV20-1,.,.,CSARRLYSQETQYF,TGCAGTGCTAGAAGGCTTTACTCACAAGAGACCCAGTACTTC
TRBJ2-2,TRBV7-7,.,.,CASSLGRVNTGELFF,TGTGCTAGCAGCTTGGGCAGGGTGAACACCGGGGAGCTGTTTTTT
TRBJ2-1,TRBV12-3/TRBV12-4,TRBD1,many,CASSSPPPGQGGISAYNEQFF,TGTGCCAGCAGTTCCCCCCCTCCGGGACAGGGGGGGATTTCGGCCTACAATGAGCAGTTCTTC
TRBJ2-1,TRBV5-6,.,.,CASSLVDEQFF,TGTGCCAGCAGCTTGGTGGATGAGCAGTTCTTC
TRBJ2-7,TRBV27,.,many,CASSLLPYITTYEQYF,TGTGCCAGCAGTTTGCTCCCTTACATTACCACCTACGAGCAGTACTTC
TRBJ2-7,TRBV4-2,TRBD1,few,CASSQVEGAEYEQYF,TGTGCCAGCAGCCAAGTTGAGGGGGCGGAATACGAGCAGTACTTC
TRBJ1-6,TRBV7-3,.,.,CASRSAVLGSPLHF,TGTGCCAGCAGGTCGGCGGTTCTTGGTTCACCCCTCCACTTT
TRBJ2-2,TRBV12-3/TRBV12-4,TRBD1,few,CASSGQGGMNTGELFF,TGTGCCAGCAGCGGACAGGGGGGGATGAACACCGGGGAGCTGTTTTTT
TRBJ1-1,TRBV7-3,.,many,CASSPGTTGTEAFF,TGTGCCAGCAGCCCCGGAACCACGGGCACTGAAGCTTTCTTT
TRBJ2-7,TRBV5-1,.,many,CASTGRSSYEQYF,TGCGCCAGCACGGGGCGAAGCTCCTACGAGCAGTACTTC
TRBJ2-2,TRBV7-8,TRBD1,many,CASSPRTGVNTGELFF,TGTGCCAGCAGCCCCCGGACAGGGGTCAACACCGGGGAGCTGTTTTTT
TRBJ1-6,TRBV7-8,.,.,CASSSSGTVNSPLHF,TGTGCCAGCAGCTCCTCTGGGACGGTGAATTCACCCCTCCACTTT
TRBJ1-2,TRBV6-4,.,many,CASRRATGANYGYTF,TGTGCCAGCAGACGAGCGACAGGAGCTAACTATGGCTACACCTTC
TRBJ1-1,TRBV18,.,.,CASSQTANTEAFF,TGTGCCAGCTCACAGACAGCGAACACTGAAGCTTTCTTT
TRBJ2-1,TRBV6-5,.,few,CASSQLVPYNEQFF,TGTGCCAGCAGTCAACTAGTCCCTTACAATGAGCAGTTCTTC
TRBJ2-7,TRBV20-1,.,.,CSAISGGTGEQHF,TGCAGTGCTATAAGCGGTGGGACCGGAGAGCAGCACTTC
TRBJ2-3,TRBV20-1,TRBD1,many,CSARRTGGTDTQYF,TGCAGTGCTAGGCGGACAGGAGGCACAGATACGCAGTATTTT
TRBJ1-1,TRBV10-3,.,many,CAISRDGMNTEAFF,TGTGCCATCAGTCGGGACGGTATGAACACTGAAGCTTTCTTT
TRBJ2-1,TRBV5-1,.,many,CASSGEASSYNEQFF,TGCGCCAGCAGCGGCGAGGCGAGCTCCTACAATGAGCAGTTCTTC
TRBJ2-2,TRBV6-2/TRBV6-3,TRBD1,many,CASSSGQGVITGELFF,TGTGCCAGCAGTTCGGGACAGGGGGTGATCACCGGGGAGCTGTTTTTT
TRBJ2-5,TRBV10-2,TRBD2,few,CASRTSGGQGETQYF,TGCGCCAGCAGAACTAGCGGGGGGCAGGGGGAGACCCAGTACTTC
TRBJ2-3,TRBV20-1,TRBD2,many,CSASGRKDTQYF,TGCAGTGCTAGCGGGAGGAAAGATACGCAGTATTTT
TRBJ2-2,TRBV5-1,TRBD2,.,CASSPQPSGRADTGELFF,TGCGCCAGCAGCCCACAGCCTAGCGGGAGGGCCGACACCGGGGAGCTGTTTTTT
TRBJ1-2,TRBV9,.,.,CASSDTGASNYGYTF,TGTGCCAGCAGTGATACCGGGGCTTCGAACTATGGCTACACCTTC
TRBJ2-5,TRBV30,.,many,CAWSGETQYF,TGTGCCTGGAGTGGGGAGACCCAGTACTTC
TRBJ2-5,TRBV20-1,TRBD1,many,CSARTGTGMTQYF,TGCAGTGCTAGAACCGGGACAGGGATGACCCAGTACTTC
TRBJ2-2,TRBV21-1,.,many,CASSNRDRRHTGELFF,TGTGCCAGCAGCAATAGGGACAGGCGCCACACCGGGGAGCTGTTTTTT
TRBJ1-5,TRBV7-2,TRBD1,many,CASSDRGYSNQPQHF,TGTGCCAGCAGCGACAGGGGATATAGCAATCAGCCCCAGCATTTT
TRBJ1-4,TRBV4-1,TRBD1,.,CASSQSFGTGNEKLFF,TGCGCCAGCAGCCAATCATTCGGGACAGGGAATGAAAAACTGTTTTTT
TRBJ2-3,TRBV15,TRBD2,.,CATSTRTSGGTDTQYF,TGTGCCACCAGCACCCGGACTAGCGGGGGCACAGATACGCAGTATTTT
TRBJ2-1,TRBV10-3,.,many,CAISEHPEHEQFF,TGTGCCATCAGTGAACATCCCGAGCATGAGCAGTTCTTC
TRBJ2-3,TRBV7-9,.,.,CASSPWDKRTDTQYF,TGTGCCAGCAGCCCATGGGACAAACGCACAGATACGCAGTATTTT
TRBJ2-3,TRBV5-1,TRBD1,few,CASSPSGQGRDTQYF,TGCGCCAGCAGCCCATCGGGACAGGGTAGGGATACGCAGTATTTT
TRBJ2-5,TRBV4-1,TRBD2,few,CASSQGGSGSPQETQYF,TGCGCCAGCAGCCAAGGAGGGAGCGGGAGTCCGCAAGAGACCCAGTACTTC
TRBJ2-1,TRBV7-6,TRBD2,few,CASSRGLAGGRYEQFF,TGTGCCAGCAGCCGGGGACTAGCGGGCGGGAGGTATGAGCAGTTCTTC
TRBJ2-5,TRBV29-1,TRBD2,.,CSVLAGGGETQYF,TGCAGCGTACTAGCGGGAGGAGGAGAGACCCAGTACTTC
TRBJ2-1,TRBV9,.,many,CASSVAGWQYNEQFF,TGTGCCAGCAGCGTAGCCGGATGGCAATACAATGAGCAGTTCTTC
TRBJ1-2,TRBV5-4,.,many,CASSLEGDGYTF,TGTGCCAGCAGCTTGGAAGGAGATGGCTACACCTTC
TRBJ1-1,TRBV5-1,.,.,CASSPPGREAFF,TGCGCCAGCAGCCCCCCCGGACGTGAAGCTTTCTTT
TRBJ2-1,TRBV11-2,.,.,CASSPLGRSSYNEQFF,TGTGCCAGCAGCCCCCTAGGCCGGAGCTCCTACAATGAGCAGTTCTTC
TRBJ1-5,TRBV12-5,.,many,CASEGNNSNQPQHF,TGTGCTAGTGAAGGGAACAATAGCAATCAGCCCCAGCATTTT
TRBJ2-7,TRBV10-1,.,few,CASSDGAYEQYF,TGCGCCAGCAGTGATGGGGCCTACGAGCAGTACTTC
TRBJ2-1,TRBV10-2,.,.,CASSDVLGVSSYNEQFF,TGCGCCAGCAGTGACGTTTTGGGGGTCAGCTCCTACAATGAGCAGTTCTTC
TRBJ2-3,TRBV10-3,TRBD2,.,CAIKTASGRTDTQYF,TGTGCCATCAAAACAGCTAGCGGGCGCACAGATACGCAGTATTTT
TRBJ2-3,TRBV4-1,TRBD2,few,CASSQAGGYPSTDTQYF,TGCGCCAGCAGCCAAGCGGGAGGGTATCCTAGCACAGATACGCAGTATTTT
TRBJ2-3,TRBV24-1,.,.,CATSDTWLDTQYF,TGTGCCACCAGTGATACATGGTTGGATACGCAGTATTTT
TRBJ1-2,TRBV6-2/TRBV6-3,.,many,CASSYMTGRASNYGYTF,TGTGCCAGCAGTTATATGACAGGACGAGCCTCTAACTATGGCTACACCTTC
TRBJ2-3,TRBV27,TRBD2,.,CATQKHSGSYTDTQYF,TGTGCCACCCAGAAGCATAGCGGGAGTTACACAGATACGCAGTATTTT
TRBJ2-7,TRBV6-6,.,.,CASDDRYEQYF,TGTGCCAGCGATGACCGTTACGAGCAGTACTTC
TRBJ2-1,TRBV10-3,.,few,CAIRRGVKEGEQFF,TGTGCCATCAGAAGGGGAGTGAAGGAAGGTGAGCAGTTCTTC
TRBJ2-2,TRBV27,TRBD2,many,CASSFNSGANTGELFF,TGTGCCAGCAGTTTTAATAGCGGGGCGAACACCGGGGAGCTGTTTTTT
TRBJ2-7,TRBV27,.,few,CASSLRFGYEQYF,TGTGCCAGCAGTTTACGGTTCGGCTACGAGCAGTACTTC